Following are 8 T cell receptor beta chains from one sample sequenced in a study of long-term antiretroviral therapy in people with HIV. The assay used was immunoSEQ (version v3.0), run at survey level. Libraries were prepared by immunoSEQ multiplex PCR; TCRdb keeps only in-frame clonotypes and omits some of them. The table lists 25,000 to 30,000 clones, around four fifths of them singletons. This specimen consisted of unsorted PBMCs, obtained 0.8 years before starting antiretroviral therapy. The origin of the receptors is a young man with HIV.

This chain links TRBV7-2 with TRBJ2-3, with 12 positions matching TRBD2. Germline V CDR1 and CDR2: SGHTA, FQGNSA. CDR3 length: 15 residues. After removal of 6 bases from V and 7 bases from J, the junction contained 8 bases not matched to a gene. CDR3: CASSPTSGRMYTQYF. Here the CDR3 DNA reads TGTGCCAGCAGTCCTACTAGCGGGAGGATGTATACGCAGTATTTT.

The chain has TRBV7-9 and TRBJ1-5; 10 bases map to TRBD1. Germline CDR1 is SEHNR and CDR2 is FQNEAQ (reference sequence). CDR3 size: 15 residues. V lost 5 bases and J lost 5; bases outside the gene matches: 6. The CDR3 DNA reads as TGTGCCAGCAGCCCCGACAGGGGGCCCTATCAGCCCCAGCATTTT. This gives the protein CASSPDRGPYQPQHF.

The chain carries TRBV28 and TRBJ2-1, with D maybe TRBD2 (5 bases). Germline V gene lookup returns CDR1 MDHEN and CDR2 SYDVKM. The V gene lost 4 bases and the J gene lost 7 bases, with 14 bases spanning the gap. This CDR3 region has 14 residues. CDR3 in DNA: TGTGCCAGCAGTTCCCTAGGGAGAGCTAATGAGCAGTTCTTC. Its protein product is CASSSLGRANEQFF.

The CDR3 DNA sequence: TGTGCCAGCAGTCGGCCTGACAGGGTGGAGACCCAGTACTTC. It specifies CASSRPDRVETQYF. V gene TRBV27 combines with J gene TRBJ2-5; 7 bases fit TRBD1. V lost 5 bases to trimming and J lost 5 bases; unmatched junction nucleotides: 8. Germline loops: CDR1 MNHEY, CDR2 SMNVEV (reference sequence). The CDR3 contains 14 residues.

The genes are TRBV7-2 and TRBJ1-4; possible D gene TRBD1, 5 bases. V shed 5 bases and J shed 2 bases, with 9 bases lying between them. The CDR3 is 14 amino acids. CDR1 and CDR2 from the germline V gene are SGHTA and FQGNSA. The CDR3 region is CASSPRQTNEKLFF. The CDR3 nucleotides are TGTGCCAGCAGCCCAAGACAGACTAATGAAAAACTGTTTTTT.

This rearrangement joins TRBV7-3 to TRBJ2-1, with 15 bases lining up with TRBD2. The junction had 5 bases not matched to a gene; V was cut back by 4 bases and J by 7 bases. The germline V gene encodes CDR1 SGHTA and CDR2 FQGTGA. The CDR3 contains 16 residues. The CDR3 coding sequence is TGTGCCAGCAGCTCCGGACTAGCGGGAGGGCAGAATGAGCAGTTCTTC. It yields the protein CASSSGLAGGQNEQFF.

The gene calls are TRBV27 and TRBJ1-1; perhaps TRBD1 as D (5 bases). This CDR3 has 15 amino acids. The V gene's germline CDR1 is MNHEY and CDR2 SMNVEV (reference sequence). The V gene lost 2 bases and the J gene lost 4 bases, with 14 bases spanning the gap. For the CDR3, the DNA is TGTGCCAGCAGTTTAAATGGACAAACCCCCACTGAAGCTTTCTTT. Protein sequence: CASSLNGQTPTEAFF.

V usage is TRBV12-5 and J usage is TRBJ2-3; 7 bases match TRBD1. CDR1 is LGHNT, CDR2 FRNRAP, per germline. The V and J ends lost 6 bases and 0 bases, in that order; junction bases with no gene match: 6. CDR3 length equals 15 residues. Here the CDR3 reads CASGPGQTSTDTQYF. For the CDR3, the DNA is TGTGCTAGTGGCCCGGGACAGACAAGCACAGATACGCAGTATTTT.